These 27 T cell receptor beta chains share one sample of origin, sequenced in a study of PD-1 blockade in classical Hodgkin lymphoma. TCRdb's copy holds only in-frame clones and misses some; the assay was immunoSEQ multiplex PCR. Of around 40,000 clones in the sample, 75% to 85% are singletons; the top ten hold 9.8%. As to time point: cycle 4 day 1 (C4D1), after 5 to 7 weeks of nivolumab. Each patient relapsed following autologous stem cell transplantation, and prior brentuximab vedotin exposure differed. Sample: peripheral blood mononuclear cells (PBMCs), taken before the fourth cycle of nivolumab. The source of these receptors is a human donor with classical Hodgkin lymphoma.

The chain couples TRBV5-1 to TRBJ2-3, with D possibly called TRBD1 or TRBD2 (5 bases each). Between the trimmed V and J ends, which lost 1 base and 3 bases, there was a span of 12 bases. This CDR3 region has 15 residues. Germline lookup yields CDR1 SGHRS and CDR2 YFSETQ. The CDR3 protein is CASSLRGTGTDTQYF. Here the CDR3 DNA reads TGCGCCAGCAGCTTGCGGGGCACGGGGACAGATACGCAGTATTTT. The variable domain in full, with the rest retrieved from reference TRBV5-1 and TRBJ2-3, is KAGVTQTPRYLIKTRGQQVTLSCSPISGHRSVSWYQQTPGQGLQFLFEYFSETQRNKGNFPGRFSGRQFSNSRSEMNVSTLELGDSALYLCASSLRGTGTDTQYFGPGTRLTVL.

This clone was seen a handful of times. This rearrangement joins TRBV4-3 to TRBJ2-2; no definite D call. CDR3 length: 13 residues. Trimming took 1 base from V and 5 from J, leaving 5 bases between them. Germline V gene data show CDR1 as LGHNA and CDR2 as YSLEER. DNA for the CDR3: TGCGCCAGCAGCCAAGTTTGGACCGGGGAGCTGTTTTTT. This sequence encodes CASSQVWTGELFF.

This chain uses TRBV4-3 with TRBJ1-1; D is undetermined. V was pared by 1 base and J by 1 base, with 10 bases between. The CDR3 consists of 15 residues. Germline V gene sequence: CDR1 LGHNA, CDR2 YSLEER. CDR3 DNA: TGCGCCAGCAGCCAAGCTCTCCGGACGAACACTGAAGCTTTCTTT. This translates into CASSQALRTNTEAFF.

CDR3 region: CASSYSIERGEQYF. The CDR3 DNA sequence: TGTGCCAGCAGTTACTCGATCGAACGGGGTGAGCAGTACTTC. The chain links TRBV6-5 to TRBJ2-7; a possible D gene is TRBD2 (5 bases). Trimming cost V 0 bases and J 7 bases, with 13 bases left between them. CDR1 and CDR2 (germline): MNHEY, SVGAGI. The CDR3 runs 14 residues.

The V gene is TRBV4-2, the J gene TRBJ1-6; the D is unclear. Trimming stripped 5 bases from V and 9 bases from J, with 17 bases between. Germline V gene sequence: CDR1 LGHNA, CDR2 YNFKEQ. The CDR3 totals 15 residues. Written as DNA, the CDR3 is TGTGCCAGCAGCTTGGATGCGGGATCGGTTTCACCCCTCCACTTT. Translation: CASSLDAGSVSPLHF.

The chain joins TRBV6-6 to TRBJ1-1, with D tentatively TRBD1 (6 bases). Germline lookup yields CDR1 MNHNY and CDR2 SVGAGI (reference sequence). CDR3 length: 14 amino acids. The germline V and J ends were trimmed by 2 bases and 3 bases, with 10 bases remaining between them. The CDR3 DNA reads TGTGCCAGCAGTTACAGGGGGGGAGACACTGAAGCTTTCTTT. Translating it yields CASSYRGGDTEAFF.

This clone was detected once. The V call is TRBV7-6, the J call TRBJ2-1; D remains unclear. Trimming stripped 2 bases from V and 5 bases from J, with 13 bases between. Looked up from germline, CDR1 is SGHVS and CDR2 is FNYEAQ. CDR3 size: 15 residues. Here the CDR3 reads CASSLQPVTNNEQFF. In DNA form, the CDR3 reads TGTGCCAGCAGCTTACAGCCCGTTACCAACAATGAGCAGTTCTTC.

CDR3 sequence (DNA): TGTGCCAGCAGCCAAGGGGGAGGACTACCCCTTTACGAGCAGTACTTC. This codes for CASSQGGGLPLYEQYF. This rearrangement joins TRBV14 to TRBJ2-7; TRBD2 might be the D (6 bases). The V end lost 1 base, the J end lost 4 bases, and 17 bases lay between the germline ends. The V gene's germline CDR1 is SGHDN and CDR2 FVKESK. The CDR3 extends over 16 amino acids.

The chain uses TRBV5-4 and TRBJ1-4; D uncertain. CDR3 length equals 14 residues. The V end was cut by 0 bases, the J end by 5 bases, with 8 bases between. Germline V CDR1 and CDR2: SGHNT, YYREEE (reference sequence). The CDR3 loop reads CASSLETGNEKLFF. The CDR3 nucleotides are TGTGCCAGCAGCTTGGAGACTGGGAATGAAAAACTGTTTTTT.

Concerning this clone: The junction departs from the called germline gene at one end, perhaps through a read error. This rearrangement joins TRBV7-2 to TRBJ2-1; a possible D gene is TRBD1 (5 bases). Germline V gene data show CDR1 as SGHTA and CDR2 as FQGNSA. The CDR3 spans 12 residues. CDR3 bases: TGTGCCAGCAGCTTAGAGGTACAGGTCAAGGTCTTC. Protein product: CASSLEVQVKVF.

The chain employs TRBV27 and TRBJ1-5; 9 nucleotides match TRBD1. V lost 5 bases and J lost 0; bases outside the gene matches: 14. CDR3 length: 19 amino acids. In germline, CDR1 is MNHEY, CDR2 SMNVEV (reference sequence). CDR3 nucleotide sequence: TGTGCCAGCAGTACTATTACCGGGACAGGGTTCTATAGCAATCAGCCCCAGCATTTT. Amino acids: CASSTITGTGFYSNQPQHF.

J is TRBJ2-4 and V is TRBV19; tentatively, D is TRBD1 (5 bases). Germline V CDR1 and CDR2: LNHDA, SQIVND (reference sequence). Trimming pared 0 bases from V and 8 bases from J, leaving 11 bases between. The CDR3 runs to 14 residues. This chain's CDR3 is CASSIDWGKDIQYF. As DNA, the CDR3 is TGTGCCAGTAGTATAGATTGGGGCAAGGACATTCAGTACTTC.

The V gene is TRBV5-4, the J gene TRBJ1-6; D possibly corresponds to TRBD1 (5 bases). The CDR3 is 17 residues long. The V gene lost 3 bases and the J gene lost 8 bases, with 21 bases spanning the gap. Germline V gene data show CDR1 as SGHNT and CDR2 as YYREEE (reference sequence). The CDR3 loop reads CASSSRGTLRRHSPLHF. The CDR3 DNA reads as TGTGCCAGCAGCTCGCGCGGGACTCTCAGAAGGCATTCACCCCTCCACTTT.

This clone was detected only a few times. The V gene is TRBV7-9, the J gene TRBJ2-1; 8 bases fit TRBD1. The CDR3 consists of 15 residues. V lost 4 bases to trimming and J lost 0 bases; unmatched junction nucleotides: 2. Germline V CDR1 and CDR2: SEHNR, FQNEAQ (reference sequence). CDR3 residues: CASSSGQGSYNEQFF. The CDR3 coding sequence is TGTGCCAGCAGCTCAGGACAGGGCTCCTACAATGAGCAGTTCTTC.

The gene calls are TRBV13 and TRBJ2-5; D is uncertain. In germline, CDR1 is PRHDT, CDR2 FYEKMQ (reference sequence). This CDR3 comprises 14 residues. The ends were cut back, 4 bases at V and 5 bases at J, with 14 bases in the middle. This chain's CDR3 is CASSSAPTTETQYF. CDR3 sequence (DNA): TGTGCCAGCAGCTCGGCCCCAACGACGGAGACCCAGTACTTC.

The chain is built from TRBV19 and TRBJ2-1; D not certain. The CDR3 contains 13 residues. Germline V CDR1 and CDR2: LNHDA, SQIVND (reference sequence). V lost 6 bases to trimming and J lost 4 bases, with 10 bases between them. The CDR3 DNA sequence: TGTGCCAGTAGCGTGTCCCCTTACAATGAGCAGTTCTTC. Translating it yields CASSVSPYNEQFF.

The rearrangement joins TRBV6-5 to TRBJ1-3, with TRBD1 identical over 7 bases. V gave up 0 bases and J gave up 3 bases; unmatched junction bases: 5. CDR3 length equals 16 residues. Germline V lookup: CDR1 MNHEY, CDR2 SVGAGI. CDR3: CASSYSGTEGGNTIYF. The CDR3 bases are TGTGCCAGCAGTTACTCTGGGACAGAGGGTGGAAACACCATATATTTT.

The chain employs TRBV5-1 and TRBJ1-2; D is unresolved. Trimming removed 0 bases from V and 7 bases from J, with 13 bases in between. This CDR3 has 14 residues. Germline lookup yields CDR1 SGHRS and CDR2 YFSETQ. CDR3 nucleotides: TGCGCCAGCAGCTTGGAGTCAGATTCGAGTGGCTACACCTTC. It translates to CASSLESDSSGYTF.

V and J are TRBV5-1 and TRBJ2-5; tentatively, D is TRBD1 (6 bases). Germline assignment: CDR1 SGHRS and CDR2 YFSETQ. This CDR3 region has 16 residues. Trimming pared 4 bases from V and 2 bases from J, leaving 18 bases between. The CDR3 sequence: CASSPGQTGSQETQYF. The CDR3, as DNA: TGCGCCAGCAGCCCAGGACAGACCGGTTCTCAAGAGACCCAGTACTTC.

The chain employs TRBV19 and TRBJ2-5; the D is unclear. V was pared by 5 bases and J by 2 bases, with 15 bases between. There are 15 residues in the CDR3. CDR1 is LNHDA and CDR2 is SQIVND in the germline V gene (reference sequence). The DNA for the CDR3 is TGTGCCAGTAGTCTCCAGACGGGTCGGCAAGAGACCCAGTACTTC. It yields the protein CASSLQTGRQETQYF.

The genes are TRBV7-2 and TRBJ2-7; the D gene is possibly TRBD1 (5 bases). This CDR3 contains 15 residues. Germline V gene sequence: CDR1 SGHTA, CDR2 FQGNSA. Trimming took 1 base from V and 3 from J, leaving 13 bases between them. The CDR3 is CASSLGHSRDYEQYF. The CDR3, as DNA: TGTGCCAGCAGCTTAGGTCATTCCAGGGACTACGAGCAGTACTTC. Drawing the rest from reference TRBV7-2 and TRBJ2-7, the complete variable domain is GAGVSQSPSNKVTEKGKDVELRCDPISGHTALYWYRQSLGQGLEFLIYFQGNSAPDKSGLPSDRFSAERTGGSVSTLTIQRTQQEDSAVYLCASSLGHSRDYEQYFGPGTRLTVT.

This clone has a handful of counts. This chain joins TRBV5-6 and TRBJ2-1; D remains ambiguous. V lost 4 bases and J lost 7, with 12 bases in between. The CDR3 covers 13 residues. The germline V gene has CDR1 SGHDT and CDR2 YYEEEE. The CDR3 region has the DNA TGTGCCAGCAGCCCACCTCTCTTTAATGAGCAGTTCTTC. It translates to CASSPPLFNEQFF.

The gene calls are TRBV2 and TRBJ2-2; 9 bases match TRBD1. The CDR3 covers 17 residues. Germline CDR1 SNHLY, CDR2 FYNNEI. V trimming: 6 bases; J trimming: 9 bases; junction bases outside the gene matches: 17. The CDR3 loop reads CASSAPTPGTGIWELFF. The CDR3, as DNA: TGTGCCAGCAGCGCTCCTACCCCCGGGACAGGGATATGGGAGCTGTTTTTT.

The V gene is TRBV7-2, the J gene TRBJ1-1; D is ambiguous. V gave up 1 base and J gave up 5 bases, with 11 bases separating them. The CDR3 has 14 amino acids. Germline loops: CDR1 SGHTA, CDR2 FQGNSA. CDR3 in amino acids: CASSLGLARTEAFF. CDR3 DNA sequence: TGTGCCAGCAGCTTAGGTCTGGCCCGGACTGAAGCTTTCTTT.

The rearrangement links TRBV6-1 to TRBJ2-2; no firm D call. The CDR3 runs 12 residues. The germline CDR1 and CDR2 sequences are MNHNS and SASEGT. Trimming removed 6 bases from V and 7 bases from J, with 9 bases in between. Here the CDR3 DNA reads TGTGCCAGCAGGGGGTGGAGCGGGGAGCTGTTTTTT. This gives the protein CASRGWSGELFF.

The chain joins TRBV7-3 to TRBJ1-2, with 8 bases fitting TRBD1. The V segment lost 5 bases and the J segment 6 bases; nucleotides outside the gene matches: 5. Germline V gives CDR1 SGHTA, CDR2 FQGTGA. The CDR3 is 13 residues long. CDR3 coding DNA: TGTGCCAGCAGCGCAGGGGGCGCGGATGGCTACACCTTC. Amino acid sequence: CASSAGGADGYTF.

The V and J genes are TRBV7-9 and TRBJ2-6; D possibly corresponds to TRBD1 (5 bases). Trimming took off 5 bases at V and 0 bases at J, with 14 bases between the two ends. Germline lookup yields CDR1 SEHNR and CDR2 FQNEAQ (reference sequence). The CDR3 extends over 17 amino acids. The CDR3: CASSKRQPLSGANVLTF. The DNA for the CDR3 is TGTGCCAGCAGCAAACGACAGCCCCTCTCTGGGGCCAACGTCCTGACTTTC.